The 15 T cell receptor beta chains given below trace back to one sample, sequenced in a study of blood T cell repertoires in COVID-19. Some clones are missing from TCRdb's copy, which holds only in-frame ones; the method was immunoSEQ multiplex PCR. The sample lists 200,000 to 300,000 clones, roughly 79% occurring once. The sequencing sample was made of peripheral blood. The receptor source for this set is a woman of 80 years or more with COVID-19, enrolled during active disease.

The CDR3 sequence: CASSYRLAGAGELFF. CDR3 nucleotide sequence: TGTGCCAGCAGTTACCGACTAGCGGGAGCCGGGGAGCTGTTTTTT. The chain employs TRBV6-2 or TRBV6-3 and TRBJ2-2; 12 nucleotides match TRBD2. V lost 2 bases and J lost 6; bases outside the gene matches: 1. This CDR3 is 15 amino acids long. CDR1 and CDR2 (germline): MNHEY, SVGEGT.

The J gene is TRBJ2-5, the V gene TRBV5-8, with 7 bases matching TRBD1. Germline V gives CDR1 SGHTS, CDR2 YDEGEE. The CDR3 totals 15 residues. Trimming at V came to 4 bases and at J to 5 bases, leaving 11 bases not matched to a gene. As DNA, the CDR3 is TGTGCCAGCAGCCGCGGGTCAAGGGGGCGGGAGACCCAGTACTTC. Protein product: CASSRGSRGRETQYF.

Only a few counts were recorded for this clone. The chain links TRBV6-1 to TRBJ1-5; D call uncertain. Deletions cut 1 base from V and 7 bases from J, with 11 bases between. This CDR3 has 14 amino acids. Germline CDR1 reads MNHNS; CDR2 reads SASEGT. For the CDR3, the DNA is TGTGCCAGCAGTGAAGGGGTCCGGAGGCAGCCCCAGCATTTT. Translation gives CASSEGVRRQPQHF.

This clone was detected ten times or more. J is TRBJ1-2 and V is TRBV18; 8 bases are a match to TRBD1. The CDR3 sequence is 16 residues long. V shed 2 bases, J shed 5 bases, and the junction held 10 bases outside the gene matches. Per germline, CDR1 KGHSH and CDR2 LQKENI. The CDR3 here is CASSPSYGQGLYGYTF. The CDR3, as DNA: TGTGCCAGCTCACCATCATACGGACAGGGCCTTTATGGCTACACCTTC. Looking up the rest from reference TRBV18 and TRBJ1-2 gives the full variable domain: NAGVMQNPRHLVRRRGQEARLRCSPMKGHSHVYWYRQLPEEGLKFMVYLQKENIIDESGMPKERFSAEFPKEGPSILRIQQVVRGDSAAYFCASSPSYGQGLYGYTFGSGTRLTVV.

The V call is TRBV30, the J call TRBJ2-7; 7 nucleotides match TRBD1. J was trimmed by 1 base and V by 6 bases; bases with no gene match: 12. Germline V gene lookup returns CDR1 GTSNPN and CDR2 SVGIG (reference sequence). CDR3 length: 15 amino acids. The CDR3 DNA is TGTGCCTGCCTAGACAGGGCAGGTTCATCCTACGAGCAGTACTTC. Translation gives CACLDRAGSSYEQYF.

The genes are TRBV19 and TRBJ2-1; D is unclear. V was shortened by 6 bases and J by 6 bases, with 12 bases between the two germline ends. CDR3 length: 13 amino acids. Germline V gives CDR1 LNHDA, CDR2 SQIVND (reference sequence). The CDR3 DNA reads TGTGCCAGTAGCCCACTACCCGGCAATGAGCAGTTCTTC. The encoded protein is CASSPLPGNEQFF.

The CDR3 sequence: CATSVQANYGYTF. The CDR3 DNA is TGTGCCACCAGTGTCCAGGCAAACTATGGCTACACCTTC. V and J are TRBV24-1 and TRBJ1-2; D unclear. CDR1 KGHDR and CDR2 SFDVKD come from the germline V gene. The CDR3 covers 13 residues. Trimming shortened V by 5 bases and J by 2 bases, and 8 bases separated the two germline ends.

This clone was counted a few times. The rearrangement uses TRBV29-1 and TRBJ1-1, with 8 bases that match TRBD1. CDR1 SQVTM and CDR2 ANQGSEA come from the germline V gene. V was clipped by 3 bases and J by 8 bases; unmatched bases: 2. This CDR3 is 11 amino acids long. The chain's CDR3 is CSVDWTGEAFF. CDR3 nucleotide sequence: TGCAGCGTTGACTGGACAGGGGAAGCTTTCTTT. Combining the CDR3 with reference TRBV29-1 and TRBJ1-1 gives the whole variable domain SAVISQKPSRDICQRGTSLTIQCQVDSQVTMMFWYRQQPGQSLTLIATANQGSEATYESGFVIDKFPISRPNLTFSTLTVSNMSPEDSSIYLCSVDWTGEAFFGQGTRLTVV.

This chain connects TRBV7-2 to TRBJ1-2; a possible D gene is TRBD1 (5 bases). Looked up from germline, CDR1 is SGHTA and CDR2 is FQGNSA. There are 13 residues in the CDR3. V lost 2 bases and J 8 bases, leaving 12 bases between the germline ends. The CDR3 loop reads CASSLRGRQGYTF. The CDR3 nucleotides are TGTGCCAGCAGCTTAAGGGGAAGGCAGGGCTACACCTTC.

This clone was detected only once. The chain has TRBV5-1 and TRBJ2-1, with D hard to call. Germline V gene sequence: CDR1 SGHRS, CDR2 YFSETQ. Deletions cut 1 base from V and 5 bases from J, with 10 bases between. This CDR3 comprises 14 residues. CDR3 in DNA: TGCGCCAGCAGCTTGATGGCCGTTAACAATGAGCAGTTCTTC. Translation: CASSLMAVNNEQFF.

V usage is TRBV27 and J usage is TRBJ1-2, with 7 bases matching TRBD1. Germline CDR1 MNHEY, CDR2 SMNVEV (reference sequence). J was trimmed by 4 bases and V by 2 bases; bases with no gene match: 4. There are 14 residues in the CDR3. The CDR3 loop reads CASSLHTGAYGYTF. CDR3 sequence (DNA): TGTGCCAGCAGTTTACATACAGGGGCCTATGGCTACACCTTC.

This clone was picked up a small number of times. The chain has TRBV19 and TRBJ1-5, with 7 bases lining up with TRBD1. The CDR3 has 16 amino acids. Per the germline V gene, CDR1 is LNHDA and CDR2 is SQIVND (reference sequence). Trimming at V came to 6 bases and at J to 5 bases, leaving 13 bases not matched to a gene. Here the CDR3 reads CASSYRGVRMDQPQHF. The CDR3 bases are TGTGCCAGTAGCTACAGGGGAGTCAGGATGGATCAGCCCCAGCATTTT.

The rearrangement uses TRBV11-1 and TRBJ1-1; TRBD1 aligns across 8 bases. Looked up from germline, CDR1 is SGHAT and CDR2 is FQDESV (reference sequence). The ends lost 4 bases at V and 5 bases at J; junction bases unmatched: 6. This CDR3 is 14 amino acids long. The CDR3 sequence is CASSSGGLGTEAFF. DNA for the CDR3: TGTGCCAGCAGCTCAGGGGGCTTGGGTACTGAAGCTTTCTTT.

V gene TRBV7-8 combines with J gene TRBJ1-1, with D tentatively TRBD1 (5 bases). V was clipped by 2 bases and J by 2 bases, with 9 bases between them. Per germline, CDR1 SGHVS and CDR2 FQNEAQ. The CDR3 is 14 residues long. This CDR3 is CASSLRDRNTEAFF. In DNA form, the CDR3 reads TGTGCCAGCAGCTTAAGAGACAGAAACACTGAAGCTTTCTTT.

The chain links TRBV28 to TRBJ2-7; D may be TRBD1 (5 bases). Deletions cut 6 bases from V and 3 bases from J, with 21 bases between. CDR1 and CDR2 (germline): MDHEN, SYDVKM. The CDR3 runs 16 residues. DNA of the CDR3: TGTGCCAGCAGCCTTATGGTACAGGCAGGGAACTACGAGCAGTACTTC. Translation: CASSLMVQAGNYEQYF. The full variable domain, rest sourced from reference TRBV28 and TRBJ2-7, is DVKVTQSSRYLVKRTGEKVFLECVQDMDHENMFWYRQDPGLGLRLIYFSYDVKMKEKGDIPEGYSVSREKKERFSLILESASTNQTSMYLCASSLMVQAGNYEQYFGPGTRLTVT.